This entry describes one T cell receptor beta chain. The target antigen is unknown. These data are taken from a study of OX40 agonist ivuxolimab in advanced cancers. Background on the study: Every 2 weeks, ivuxolimab was infused into the patients intravenously at between 0.01 and 10 mg/kg. Three patients, one with hepatocellular carcinoma and two with cutaneous melanoma, responded partially.

TCRdb keeps only in-frame clones here, not all; method: immunoSEQ multiplex PCR. The sample has around 66,000 clones; about 86% are singletons. Overall study findings and caveats: Antigen specificity was not determined for the expanded peripheral T cells. Averaged across samples, CD8+ T cells carried more expanded clones than CD4+ did.

CDR3 length equals 15 residues. Trimming took 5 bases from V and 7 from J; bases not matched to a gene: 11. Germline loops: CDR1 SGHKS, CDR2 YYEKEE (reference sequence). This specimen was CD4+ or CD8+ T cells sorted from blood, taken in a trial of the OX40 agonist ivuxolimab. The rearrangement links TRBV5-5 to TRBJ1-1, with 10 bases identical to TRBD1. The clonotype originates from an adult with an advanced solid tumor such as melanoma, head and neck, liver or kidney cancer. DNA for the CDR3: TGTGCCAGCAGAACCGCCGGGACAGGGGCGGGTGAAGCTTTCTTT. Protein: CASRTAGTGAGEAFF.